This T cell receptor beta chain was obtained from a study of graft-versus-host responses after intestinal transplantation. Study details: Each transplant was multivisceral, liver-intestinal, or isolated intestinal.

The length of the CDR3 is 16 residues. Trimming took 2 bases from V and 0 from J, leaving 11 bases between them. Germline V CDR1 and CDR2: ENHRY, SYGVKD. As regards this clone: Its target is unknown.

The protocol was immunoSEQ multiplex PCR, while the TCRdb copy is restricted to in-frame clones and leaves out a portion. The table shows over 40,000 clones, with around 96% occurring only once. V is TRBV10-3 and J is TRBJ2-1; no firm D call. The sequence came from a human donor who was the organ donor for an intestinal transplant. Source: unstimulated CD8+ T cells sorted from spleen or lymph node cells, taken before transplant. CDR3 amino acids: CAISEGLLSSYNEQFF. The CDR3 DNA is TGTGCCATCAGTGAGGGTCTACTAAGCTCCTACAATGAGCAGTTCTTC.